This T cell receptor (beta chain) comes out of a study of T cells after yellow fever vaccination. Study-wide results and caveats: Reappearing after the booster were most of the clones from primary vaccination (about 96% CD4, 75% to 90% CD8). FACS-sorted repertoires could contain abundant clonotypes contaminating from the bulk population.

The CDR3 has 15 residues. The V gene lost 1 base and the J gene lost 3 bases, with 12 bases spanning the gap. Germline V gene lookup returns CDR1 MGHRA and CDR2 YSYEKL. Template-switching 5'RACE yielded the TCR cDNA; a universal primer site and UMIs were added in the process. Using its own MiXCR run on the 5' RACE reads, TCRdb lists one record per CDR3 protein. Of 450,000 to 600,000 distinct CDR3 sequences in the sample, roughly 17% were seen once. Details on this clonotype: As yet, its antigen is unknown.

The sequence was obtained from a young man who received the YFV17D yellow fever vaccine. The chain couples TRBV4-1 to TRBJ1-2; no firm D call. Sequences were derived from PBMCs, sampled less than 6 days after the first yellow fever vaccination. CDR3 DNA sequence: TGCGCCAGCAGCCAAGCCCCAGGACGGCACTATGGCTACACCTTC. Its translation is CASSQAPGRHYGYTF.